This T cell receptor (beta chain) originates from a study of CD8+ T cells in alopecia areata. Study-wide findings and caveats: Many expanded lesional clones persisted in scalp and blood during tofacitinib treatment. Tofacitinib significantly decreased scalp clonality and expanded CD8+ clones among top 100.

The V and J ends lost 4 bases and 8 bases respectively, with 15 bases between them. Germline CDR1 reads SGDLS; CDR2 reads YYNGEE. The CDR3 is made up of 13 amino acids. Sequencing relied on a cDNA template that was reverse transcribed from extracted RNA. Profiled with immunoSEQ multiplex PCR; TCRdb holds only in-frame clones, not every one. The table has 150,000 to 200,000 clones, roughly 60% seen once. To note about this clone: Antigen specificity is unknown.

The treatment: oral pan-JAK inhibitor, 5-10 mg twice daily. The input for sequencing was CD4+ T cells sorted from blood, taken at week 24, from a patient treated with tofacitinib. J is TRBJ1-2 and V is TRBV9; D is uncertain. This receptor was identified in a human donor with alopecia areata. Here the CDR3 DNA reads TGTGCCAGCAGCCTCCCGCAAGGGCTCGGCTACACCTTC. Protein product: CASSLPQGLGYTF.